Sequencing of this T cell receptor (beta chain) was carried out in a study of OX40 agonist ivuxolimab in advanced cancers. Clones were read by immunoSEQ multiplex PCR, and TCRdb kept only the in-frame ones, dropping some. The sample includes 65,000 to 95,000 clones, about 83% seen only once; the top ten take about 0.71%. Patients who had autoimmune disease history or got systemic immunosuppression were left out. Source: CD4+ or CD8+ T cells sorted from blood, taken in a trial of the OX40 agonist ivuxolimab. This sequence was found in an adult with an advanced solid tumor such as melanoma, head and neck, liver or kidney cancer.

CDR3 protein: CATSSSGLTDTQYF. Written as DNA, the CDR3 is TGTGCCACCAGCAGTAGCGGGCTCACAGATACGCAGTATTTT. The chain employs TRBV15 and TRBJ2-3, with TRBD2 matching 7 bases. Trimming took 3 bases from V and 2 from J; bases not matched to a gene: 2. CDR3 length: 14 amino acids. Looked up from germline, CDR1 is LNHNV and CDR2 is YYDKDF (reference sequence).